These 27 T cell receptor beta chains were all obtained from the same sample, sequenced in a study of Graves' ophthalmopathy and Graves' hyperthyroidism. Amplification targeted the TCR beta CDR3 regions, with RNA transcripts as the source material. Following a first-round RT-PCR that used HTBI primers, a second-round multiplex PCR was carried out. TCRdb called the multiplex PCR reads again in MiXCR, with one record for every CDR3 protein. The sample has some 160,000 distinct CDR3 sequences, 30% to 45% seen once; the top ten hold roughly 8.9%. The specimen sequenced was peripheral blood. All receptors come from a man aged 30 to 39 with Graves' ophthalmopathy.

This clonotype appeared many times. The chain combines TRBV7-2 with TRBJ2-5, with D maybe TRBD1 (6 bases). Trimming cost V 1 base and J 5 bases, with 14 bases left between them. Germline V CDR1 and CDR2: SGHTA, FQGNSA. The CDR3 runs 15 residues. The CDR3 sequence is CASSLVGRGWETQYF. DNA for the CDR3: TGTGCCAGCAGCTTAGTGGGCAGGGGCTGGGAGACCCAGTACTTC. Complete variable domain (other parts from reference TRBV7-2 and TRBJ2-5): GAGVSQSPSNKVTEKGKDVELRCDPISGHTALYWYRQSLGQGLEFLIYFQGNSAPDKSGLPSDRFSAERTGGSVSTLTIQRTQQEDSAVYLCASSLVGRGWETQYFGPGTRLLVL.

The chain combines TRBV6-1 with TRBJ1-1; D uncertain. Per germline, CDR1 MNHNS and CDR2 SASEGT. The V end was cut by 6 bases, the J end by 0 bases, with 11 bases between. The CDR3 runs 14 residues. Written as DNA, the CDR3 is TGTGCCAGCAGGGACGGACTGCTGAACACTGAAGCTTTCTTT. Translating it yields CASRDGLLNTEAFF.

The J gene is TRBJ2-5, the V gene TRBV6-1, with unresolved D. The CDR3 has 16 residues. Between the trimmed V and J ends, which lost 7 bases and 1 base, there was a span of 19 bases. Germline CDR1 and CDR2: MNHNS and SASEGT. CDR3 sequence (DNA): TGTGCCAGCATCCCTCGTGACACTCGTCTCCAAGAGACCCAGTACTTC. Residues: CASIPRDTRLQETQYF.

A few counts support this clonotype. The rearrangement joins TRBV6-1 to TRBJ2-7; 9 positions agree with TRBD1. Germline CDR1 and CDR2: MNHNS and SASEGT. V gave up 6 bases and J gave up 6 bases; unmatched junction bases: 6. The CDR3 has 13 amino acids. The CDR3 loop is CASSSQGAFEQYF. CDR3 coding DNA: TGTGCCAGCAGCTCACAGGGGGCGTTCGAGCAGTACTTC.

At least ten counts were recorded for this clonotype. The chain has TRBV12-3 or TRBV12-4 and TRBJ2-7, with TRBD2 matching over 14 bases. CDR3 length: 16 amino acids. Trimming cost V 5 bases and J 6 bases; bases outside gene matches: 9. CDR3 loop: CASSPRTSGRKSEQYF. CDR3 nucleotides: TGTGCCAGCAGTCCCAGGACTAGCGGGAGGAAGTCCGAGCAGTACTTC.

There are many counts of this clonotype. The V call is TRBV19, the J call TRBJ1-1; TRBD1 might be the D (5 bases). V was trimmed by 4 bases and J by 0 bases, leaving 9 bases between them. In germline, CDR1 is LNHDA, CDR2 SQIVND (reference sequence). This CDR3 is 14 amino acids long. In DNA form, the CDR3 reads TGTGCCAGTAGTAGGGGGTTGCTGAACACTGAAGCTTTCTTT. It specifies CASSRGLLNTEAFF.

The chain uses TRBV9 and TRBJ1-1; 9 bases align to TRBD1. V was clipped by 3 bases and J by 4 bases; unmatched bases: 7. The CDR3 consists of 15 residues. Looked up from germline, CDR1 is SGDLS and CDR2 is YYNGEE. Written as DNA, the CDR3 is TGTGCCAGCAGCGGTGCCGGGACAGGGCGCACTGAAGCTTTCTTT. The encoded protein is CASSGAGTGRTEAFF.

This clonotype came up many times. V usage is TRBV6-1 and J usage is TRBJ1-2; tentative D call: TRBD1 (6 bases). The germline CDR1 and CDR2 sequences are MNHNS and SASEGT. The CDR3 loop spans 15 amino acids. The V and J ends lost 4 bases and 5 bases respectively, with 17 bases between them. This CDR3 reads CASSASSRGTYGYTF. In DNA form, the CDR3 reads TGTGCCAGCAGTGCCAGCTCCAGGGGAACTTATGGCTACACCTTC.

This clonotype was seen repeatedly, ten times or more. This rearrangement joins TRBV18 to TRBJ2-7; 11 bases are shared with TRBD2. Germline CDR1 is KGHSH and CDR2 is LQKENI. J lost 4 bases, V lost 3 bases, and 5 bases had no gene match. CDR3 length: 15 amino acids. For the CDR3, the DNA is TGTGCCAGCTCACCTGGAGGGACTAGCGGTTACGAGCAGTACTTC. Its protein is CASSPGGTSGYEQYF.

Ten or more counts support this clonotype. The chain has TRBV12-3 or TRBV12-4 and TRBJ2-5; 13 bases are a match to TRBD2. The CDR3 is made up of 18 amino acids. After removal of 6 bases from V and 5 bases from J, the junction contained 15 bases not matched to a gene. CDR3 region: CASSPGLAGRPGHETQYF. In DNA form, the CDR3 reads TGTGCCAGCAGCCCGGGACTAGCGGGAAGGCCGGGCCATGAGACCCAGTACTTC.

The sample holds many counts of this clonotype. The V call is TRBV19, the J call TRBJ1-1; D unclear. V was clipped by 5 bases and J by 5 bases, with 15 bases between them. CDR3 length equals 14 residues. Per the germline V gene, CDR1 is LNHDA and CDR2 is SQIVND (reference sequence). DNA of the CDR3: TGTGCCAGTAGTCTAACCTTTCGAAGGACTGAAGCTTTCTTT. Protein sequence: CASSLTFRRTEAFF.

This clonotype was seen a handful of times. This chain connects TRBV11-2 to TRBJ1-1, with D uncertain. The V gene's germline CDR1 is SGHAT and CDR2 FQNNGV. Trimming shortened V by 1 base and J by 6 bases, and 6 bases separated the two germline ends. The CDR3 has 12 residues. The CDR3 is CASSLGQPEAFF. The CDR3 coding sequence is TGTGCCAGCAGCTTAGGGCAGCCTGAAGCTTTCTTT.

Note on this clonotype: Germline is not matched at one junction end, which may reflect a read error. J is TRBJ1-5 and V is TRBV6-1, with 7 nucleotides matching TRBD1. The CDR3 runs to 17 residues. CDR1 is MNHNS and CDR2 is SASEGT in the germline V gene. CDR3 DNA sequence: TGTGCCAGCACTGAAATGAACAGGGGTGGAAGCAATCAGCCCCAGCATTTT. It translates to CASTEMNRGGSNQPQHF.

The chain recombines TRBV12-3 or TRBV12-4 with TRBJ1-5; 8 nucleotides match TRBD1. This CDR3 comprises 16 residues. V was pared by 2 bases and J by 5 bases, with 8 bases of the junction left unmatched. The CDR3 sequence: CASSLHRTGLDQPQHF. CDR3 DNA: TGTGCCAGCAGTTTACATAGGACAGGGTTGGATCAGCCCCAGCATTTT.

This clonotype was observed at least ten times. This chain joins TRBV24-1 and TRBJ2-2; D is uncertain. V was shortened by 6 bases and J by 5 bases, with 9 bases between the two germline ends. The CDR3 is made up of 13 amino acids. Germline V lookup: CDR1 KGHDR, CDR2 SFDVKD. CDR3 sequence (DNA): TGTGCCACCAGTAGGGCTTCAACCGGGGAGCTGTTTTTT. This translates into CATSRASTGELFF.

The chain employs TRBV24-1 and TRBJ1-1, with 9 bases aligning to TRBD1. Unmatched junction bases numbered 3, after V lost 7 bases and J lost 1 base. The CDR3 spans 14 residues. The germline V gene encodes CDR1 KGHDR and CDR2 SFDVKD. CDR3 sequence (DNA): TGTGCCACCAGCCCGGGACAGGGGAACACTGAAGCTTTCTTT. Protein sequence: CATSPGQGNTEAFF.

This clonotype was seen at least ten times. This chain links TRBV6-2 or TRBV6-3 with TRBJ2-5; 7 bases map to TRBD2. Germline V gene sequence: CDR1 MNHEY, CDR2 SVGEGT. The V gene end was trimmed by 2 bases and the J gene end by 5 bases; junction bases not matched to a gene: 14. This CDR3 has 17 amino acids. CDR3 sequence reads: CASSYAPWTRPGETQYF. CDR3 nucleotides: TGTGCCAGCAGTTACGCCCCCTGGACTAGGCCGGGTGAGACCCAGTACTTC.

This chain connects TRBV28 to TRBJ1-2, with D possibly being TRBD1 (6 bases). Germline V gene data show CDR1 as MDHEN and CDR2 as SYDVKM. The CDR3 spans 17 residues. Trimming pared 6 bases from V and 2 bases from J, leaving 22 bases between. The CDR3 DNA reads TGTGCCAGCAGCCCCCTGACAGGAGGGGAGACAAACTATGGCTACACCTTC. As protein: CASSPLTGGETNYGYTF.

This sequence joins TRBV6-5 and TRBJ1-1, with D uncertain. The germline V gene has CDR1 MNHEY and CDR2 SVGAGI. Trimming took 0 bases from V and 4 from J, leaving 9 bases between them. There are 14 residues in the CDR3. CDR3 sequence reads: CASSYSYSRTEAFF. CDR3 DNA: TGTGCCAGCAGTTACTCATACAGTCGCACTGAAGCTTTCTTT.

This chain joins TRBV10-3 and TRBJ2-7; a possible D gene is TRBD2 (6 bases). The germline CDR1 and CDR2 sequences are ENHRY and SYGVKD. This CDR3 region has 15 residues. Trimming stripped 6 bases from V and 1 base from J, with 16 bases between. The CDR3 loop reads CAISPTLTSSYEQYF. The CDR3 region has the DNA TGTGCCATCAGCCCAACCCTGACTAGTTCCTACGAGCAGTACTTC.

This chain joins TRBV6-2 or TRBV6-3 and TRBJ1-1, with 7 bases lining up with TRBD1. J gave up 0 bases and V 0 bases, and 4 bases lay outside the gene matches. Germline V gene sequence: CDR1 MNHEY, CDR2 SVGEGT. The CDR3 runs to 16 residues. CDR3 amino acids: CASSYSKDRVNTEAFF. The DNA for the CDR3 is TGTGCCAGCAGTTACTCGAAAGACAGGGTGAACACTGAAGCTTTCTTT.

This clonotype showed up many times. The chain recombines TRBV6-2 or TRBV6-3 with TRBJ1-1, with D possibly being TRBD1 (5 bases). The ends were cut back, 4 bases at V and 0 bases at J, with 12 bases in the middle. The CDR3 has 15 residues. Germline CDR1 and CDR2: MNHEY and SVGEGT. CDR3 sequence: CASSFRGSLNTEAFF. In DNA, the CDR3 is TGTGCCAGCAGTTTCCGGGGCAGCCTGAACACTGAAGCTTTCTTT.

This clonotype appeared many times. V is TRBV27 and J is TRBJ2-5, with TRBD1 as a possible D gene (6 bases). This CDR3 has 12 amino acids. CDR1 and CDR2 (germline): MNHEY, SMNVEV (reference sequence). Trimming cost V 4 bases and J 5 bases, with 8 bases left between them. This chain's CDR3 is CASSSQGETQYF. For the CDR3, the DNA is TGTGCCAGCAGTTCCCAGGGGGAGACCCAGTACTTC.

This clonotype has at least ten counts. V gene TRBV19 combines with J gene TRBJ2-7; TRBD1 is a possible D gene (5 bases). CDR1 LNHDA and CDR2 SQIVND come from the germline V gene (reference sequence). The V and J ends lost 3 bases and 7 bases respectively, with 13 bases between them. This CDR3 has 13 amino acids. CDR3 protein: CASSIAGSGEQYF. The DNA for the CDR3 is TGTGCCAGTAGTATCGCAGGGTCTGGAGAGCAGTACTTC.

This clonotype was detected ten times or more. This chain uses TRBV6-2 or TRBV6-3 with TRBJ2-5, with D perhaps being TRBD1 or TRBD2 (5 bases each). The CDR3 sequence is 15 residues long. Germline loops: CDR1 MNHEY, CDR2 SVGEGT. Trimming took off 6 bases at V and 5 bases at J, with 19 bases between the two ends. The CDR3 loop reads CASRRPGTARETQYF. CDR3 nucleotide sequence: TGTGCCAGCAGACGACCTGGGACCGCCAGGGAGACCCAGTACTTC.

This clonotype was observed at least ten times. The chain uses TRBV6-5 and TRBJ2-5, with a tentative D call TRBD1 (5 bases). Germline CDR1 is MNHEY and CDR2 is SVGAGI. The CDR3 spans 13 residues. The V gene lost 2 bases and the J gene lost 5 bases, with 9 bases spanning the gap. CDR3 in amino acids: CASSYRGYETQYF. CDR3 in DNA: TGTGCCAGCAGTTACAGGGGTTACGAGACCCAGTACTTC.

This clonotype was detected many times. The rearrangement joins TRBV28 to TRBJ2-7, with D perhaps assigned TRBD1 or TRBD2 (5 bases each). Germline CDR1 reads MDHEN; CDR2 reads SYDVKM. V gave up 7 bases and J gave up 2 bases, with 15 bases separating them. The CDR3 contains 14 residues. The CDR3 DNA follows: TGTGCCAGCATCCCCAGGTGGGACCCCTACGAGCAGTACTTC. This encodes CASIPRWDPYEQYF.